These 9 T cell receptor beta chains were all obtained from the same sample, sequenced in a study of T cell responses to AZD1222 COVID-19 vaccine. Assay: immunoSEQ multiplex PCR; the TCRdb copy retains only in-frame clones and omits some. This repertoire shows under 200,000 clones, 92% found once; its top ten account for approximately 1.2%. The source material was peripheral blood, sampled 28 days after the second AZD1222 dose. The receptors were sampled from an adult who received the AZD1222 COVID-19 vaccine.

This sequence joins TRBV3-1 (or the pseudogene TRBV3-2) and TRBJ2-1, with a weak D call TRBD2 (6 bases). This CDR3 has 15 amino acids. From germline, CDR1 is LGHDT and CDR2 YNNKEL (reference sequence). Trimming removed 0 bases at V and 3 bases at J, with 9 bases between. CDR3 nucleotides: TGTGCCAGCAGCCAAGATAGCGGTCTCTACAATGAGCAGTTCTTC. This encodes CASSQDSGLYNEQFF.

The gene calls are TRBV5-6 and TRBJ1-2, with TRBD1 matching 9 bases. Germline assignment: CDR1 SGHDT and CDR2 YYEEEE. V lost 4 bases to trimming and J lost 8 bases; unmatched junction nucleotides: 12. The CDR3 totals 15 residues. As DNA, the CDR3 is TGTGCCAGCAGCCCTACCGGGACAGGGACCCGCGGCTACACCTTC. Protein: CASSPTGTGTRGYTF.

J is TRBJ2-1 and V is TRBV5-4, with D possibly TRBD1 on 6 matching bases. V was shortened by 0 bases and J by 8 bases, with 21 bases between the two germline ends. In germline, CDR1 is SGHNT, CDR2 YYREEE (reference sequence). This CDR3 region has 17 residues. This chain's CDR3 is CASSLGDKAGRGHEQFF. The CDR3 DNA reads as TGTGCCAGCAGCTTGGGGGACAAGGCGGGCCGTGGACATGAGCAGTTCTTC.

The chain joins TRBV5-6 to TRBJ2-3; D unclear. V lost 0 bases, J lost 6 bases, and 8 bases lay in between. Germline CDR1 reads SGHDT; CDR2 reads YYEEEE. This CDR3 has 13 amino acids. CDR3 nucleotide sequence: TGTGCCAGCAGCTTGGGCCCCGCGGATACGCAGTATTTT. It specifies CASSLGPADTQYF.

V usage is TRBV5-1 and J usage is TRBJ2-3; 9 bases match TRBD1. This CDR3 has 16 residues. CDR1 SGHRS and CDR2 YFSETQ come from the germline V gene. Trimming took 3 bases from V and 2 from J; bases not matched to a gene: 7. CDR3 DNA: TGCGCCAGCAGCTCAACAGGGGGCTATGCCACAGATACGCAGTATTTT. Translating it yields CASSSTGGYATDTQYF.

This chain connects TRBV12-1 to TRBJ2-7; the table assigns TRBD1, which was not confirmed against the DNA. TRBV12-1 is annotated as a pseudogene. The CDR3 has 15 residues. CDR3 sequence (DNA): TGTGCCAGCAGCCCCCCCGTGGGGCCGCCCTACGAGCAGTACTTC. Translating it yields CASSPPVGPPYEQYF.

This clone was seen only a few times. This chain links TRBV6-5 with TRBJ2-7, with 10 bases lining up with TRBD2. The trim removed 8 bases at V and 3 bases at J, leaving 4 bases unmatched. The CDR3 sequence is 13 residues long. CDR1 and CDR2 (germline): MNHEY, SVGAGI. The CDR3 reads CASSVAGGYEQYF. CDR3 in DNA: TGTGCCAGCTCGGTAGCGGGAGGCTACGAGCAGTACTTC.

The J gene is TRBJ1-2, the V gene TRBV4-2; possible D gene TRBD1, 6 bases. Per germline, CDR1 LGHNA and CDR2 YNFKEQ. This CDR3 is 15 amino acids long. V was cut by 2 bases and J by 4 bases, with 14 bases left in between. CDR3 DNA sequence: TGTGCCAGCAGCCAAATTCAGGGGCGTAGCTATGGCTACACCTTC. Translated: CASSQIQGRSYGYTF.

This rearrangement joins TRBV30 to TRBJ1-2; TRBD1 might be the D (6 bases). Looked up from germline, CDR1 is GTSNPN and CDR2 is SVGIG (reference sequence). CDR3 size: 13 residues. Trimming removed 1 base at V and 6 bases at J, with 12 bases between. Here the CDR3 reads CAWSGGQNDGYTF. The DNA of the CDR3 is TGTGCCTGGAGTGGGGGACAAAACGATGGCTACACCTTC.